This T cell receptor beta chain originates from a study of cytomegalovirus exposure and HLA in healthy donors. The CDR3 sequence is 16 residues long. Germline values: CDR1 SGHVS, CDR2 FNYEAQ. The junction had 8 bases not matched to a gene; V was cut back by 5 bases and J by 5 bases. The PCR employed 60 Vbeta primers together with 13 Jbeta primers. Sequencing was performed with immunoSEQ multiplex PCR; in TCRdb, only in-frame clones are kept and a portion is missing. The table has some 160,000 clones, roughly 80% seen once. This clone appeared once. The material sequenced was PBMCs. The receptor was isolated from a man aged 50 to 59 in good health and CMV-seropositive. The rearrangement links TRBV7-6 to TRBJ2-3; 12 nucleotides agree with TRBD2. The CDR3 DNA is TGTGCCAGCAGCAAACTAGCGGGGGGCCGGGGAGATACGCAGTATTTT. Encoded protein: CASSKLAGGRGDTQYF.